The 3 T cell receptor beta chains below all came from one sample that was sequenced in a study of blood T cell repertoires in COVID-19. Generated by immunoSEQ multiplex PCR, the TCRdb table keeps only in-frame clones and is missing some. The sample yields 300,000 or so clones, 85% to 90% seen once. Sample: peripheral blood. These receptors were taken from a woman aged 40 to 50 with acute or convalescent COVID-19.

The V gene is TRBV15, the J gene TRBJ1-1; D is perhaps TRBD1 (5 bases). The CDR3 contains 15 residues. Trimming pared 8 bases from V and 0 bases from J, leaving 16 bases between. The V gene's germline CDR1 is LNHNV and CDR2 YYDKDF (reference sequence). The CDR3 DNA is TGTGCCACCGAGTGGGGGGTGGGGATGAACACTGAAGCTTTCTTT. It codes for CATEWGVGMNTEAFF.

The chain joins TRBV5-4 to TRBJ1-2; possibly TRBD1 for D (6 bases). CDR1 SGHNT and CDR2 YYREEE come from the germline V gene (reference sequence). The V and J ends lost 6 bases and 8 bases respectively, with 20 bases between them. CDR3 length: 14 amino acids. CDR3 region: CASTGTQGNTGYTF. The CDR3 coding sequence is TGTGCCAGCACCGGTACGCAGGGGAATACCGGCTACACCTTC. The full variable domain, rest sourced from reference TRBV5-4 and TRBJ1-2, is ETGVTQSPTHLIKTRGQQVTLRCSSQSGHNTVSWYQQALGQGPQFIFQYYREEENGRGNFPPRFSGLQFPNYSSELNVNALELDDSALYLCASTGTQGNTGYTFGSGTRLTVV.

The chain couples TRBV2 to TRBJ2-1; 10 bases line up with TRBD2. V trimming: 7 bases; J trimming: 6 bases; junction bases outside the gene matches: 12. CDR3 length: 16 amino acids. The V gene's germline CDR1 is SNHLY and CDR2 FYNNEI. The CDR3 protein is CASKLLAGSSINEQFF. CDR3 nucleotides: TGTGCCAGCAAGTTACTAGCGGGGTCCTCGATCAATGAGCAGTTCTTC.